This TCR beta chain is from a study of T cell repertoires in cytomegalovirus infection (dated by TCRdb to the late 2010s). About the study as a whole: Donor HLA type was relevant to the analysis, because carriage of CMV infection together with the matching HLA type was indicated by public TCR beta signatures.

Study-level results and caveats: Cumulative frequency of public TCR beta family members discriminated carriers of CMV infection plus the relevant HLA type in this cohort and an independent approximately 400-donor cohort. The ex vivo response was dominated by HLA-C-restricted CMV-specific TCR beta clonotypes, which also provided the single most frequent clonotype in two of eight donors.

Sequencing was carried out with an Illumina HiSeq 1500. Clones were called with MiXCR by TCRdb after fastp trimmed the public reads at Q25, and only in-frame beta chains were retained. Each CDR3 protein gets just one entry, which takes the most common genes and DNA from the rows behind it. The sample includes a few hundred thousand distinct CDR3 sequences, with 9% to 9.5% observed a single time. 4.3% of the sample is held by the ten biggest clonotypes. Spanning cysteine to phenylalanine, the CDR3 consists of 15 amino acids. Kept here is only the CDR3 DNA, which spans 45 bases and is read in frame from base 1. The germline V end is reduced by 6 bases and the J end by 6 bases; junction bases left unmatched: 5. CDR1 MNHEY and CDR2 SMNVEV are derived from the germline V gene (reference sequence). On this clonotype itself: Its antigen is unknown. Within one base of it there is no much larger clone, and no base qualities were kept.

The origin of this receptor is a human donor in good health (CMV status not recorded). Some clones in this sample may be carry-over from other donors' samples. Here the chain combines TRBV27 and TRBJ2-2, and 12 junction bases match TRBD1. Sequences were obtained from PBMCs. The CDR3 is CASRGQGAISGELFF. The nucleotides are TGTGCCAGCAGGGGACAGGGGGCTATCTCCGGGGAGCTGTTTTTT.